This TCR beta chain was found in a study of naive and memory T cell subsets. Points from the study as a whole: Naive and memory subsets had different power law exponents for TCR abundance.

This CDR3 contains 16 residues. Trimming shortened V by 0 bases and J by 4 bases, and 14 bases separated the two germline ends. CDR1 is SGHTA, CDR2 FQGNSA, per germline. An equimolar mix of two oligonucleotides served as the beta constant-region primer for TRBC1 and TRBC2. Each CDR3 protein gets one entry after TCRdb re-called the UMI-ligation and nested PCR reads with MiXCR. The sample records 81,000 or so distinct CDR3 sequences, roughly 7% being singletons. Sequential positive selection took CD4 T cells first, then CD8 T cells. This clonotype was detected many times. Its antigen is not identified. This rearrangement joins TRBV7-2 to TRBJ2-3; D is possibly TRBD2 (6 bases). This receptor was obtained from a human donor in good health. The sequenced sample consisted of central memory CD4+ T cells from blood. CDR3 in amino acids: CASSLAGGFPPDTQYF. The CDR3 DNA sequence: TGTGCCAGCAGCTTAGCGGGAGGATTTCCCCCAGATACGCAGTATTTT. Together with reference TRBV7-2 and TRBJ2-3, the CDR3 gives the full variable domain: GAGVSQSPSNKVTEKGKDVELRCDPISGHTALYWYRQSLGQGLEFLIYFQGNSAPDKSGLPSDRFSAERTGGSVSTLTIQRTQQEDSAVYLCASSLAGGFPPDTQYFGPGTRLTVL.